The present T cell receptor beta chain was sequenced within a study of TIL therapy for anti-PD-1-resistant metastatic lung cancer. Study-wide points: TIL clonotype persistence in blood showed no apparent association with response. Patients were highly selected, enriched for treatment-naive, never-smoker and oncogene-addicted cases.

The time point was: pre-treatment sample, taken before nivolumab and TIL therapy. The libraries were made with immunoSEQ v3. Survey-level samples got about 2 million read pairs; deep-level samples got about 5-6.5 million. The repertoire was sequenced with immunoSEQ multiplex PCR; TCRdb's copy has only in-frame clones and lacks some. This sample has around 33,000 clones, with 74% found just once. About this clone itself: Its antigen is not known.

With 3 bases clipped from V and 2 bases from J, the junction kept 8 bases outside the gene matches. The CDR3 covers 17 residues. Germline V CDR1 and CDR2: SNHLY, FYNNEI. This sample comprised blood, obtained at baseline. This TCR was recovered from a woman between 25 and 85 years old with non-small cell lung cancer. The chain joins TRBV2 to TRBJ2-4; 9 bases map to TRBD2. CDR3 residues: CASSELVAGVTKNIQYF. For the CDR3, the DNA is TGTGCCAGCAGTGAGTTGGTAGCGGGAGTTACCAAAAACATTCAGTACTTC.